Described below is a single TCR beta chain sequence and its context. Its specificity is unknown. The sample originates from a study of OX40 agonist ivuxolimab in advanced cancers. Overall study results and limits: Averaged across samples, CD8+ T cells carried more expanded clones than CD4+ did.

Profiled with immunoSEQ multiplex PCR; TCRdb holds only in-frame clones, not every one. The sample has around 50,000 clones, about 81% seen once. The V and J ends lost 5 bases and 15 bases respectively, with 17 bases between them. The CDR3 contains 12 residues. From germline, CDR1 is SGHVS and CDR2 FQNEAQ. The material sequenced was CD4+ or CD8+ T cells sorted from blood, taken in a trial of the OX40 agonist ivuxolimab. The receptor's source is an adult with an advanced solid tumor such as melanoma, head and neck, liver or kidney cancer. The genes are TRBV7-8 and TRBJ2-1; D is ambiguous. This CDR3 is CASSITSGQRFF. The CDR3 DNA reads TGTGCCAGCAGCATTACCTCGGGCCAGCGGTTCTTC. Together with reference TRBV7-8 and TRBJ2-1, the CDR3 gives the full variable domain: GAGVSQSPRYKVAKRGQDVALRCDPISGHVSLFWYQQALGQGPEFLTYFQNEAQLDKSGLPSDRFFAERPEGSVSTLKIQRTQQEDSAVYLCASSITSGQRFFGPGTRLTVL.